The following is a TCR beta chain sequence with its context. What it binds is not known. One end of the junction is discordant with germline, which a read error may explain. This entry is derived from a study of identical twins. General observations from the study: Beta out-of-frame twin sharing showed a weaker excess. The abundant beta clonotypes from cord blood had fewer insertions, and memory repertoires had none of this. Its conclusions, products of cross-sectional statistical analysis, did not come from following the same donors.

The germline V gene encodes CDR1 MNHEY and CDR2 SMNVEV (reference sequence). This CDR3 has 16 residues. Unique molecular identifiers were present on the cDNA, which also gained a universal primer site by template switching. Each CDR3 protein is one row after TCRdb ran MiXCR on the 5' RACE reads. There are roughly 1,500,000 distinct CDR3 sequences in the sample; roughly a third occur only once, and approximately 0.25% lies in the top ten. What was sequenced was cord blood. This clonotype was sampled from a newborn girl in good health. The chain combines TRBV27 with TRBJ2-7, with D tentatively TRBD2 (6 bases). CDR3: CASSPLWLADPYERYF. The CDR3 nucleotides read TGTGCCAGCAGTCCCCTCTGGTTAGCGGATCCCTACGAGCGGTACTTC.